This T cell receptor (beta chain) was sequenced during a study of T cell responses to AZD1222 COVID-19 vaccine. Whole-study findings and limits: Among AZD1222 vaccinees, only six were seropositive at baseline. The study reported that nearly half of spike-specific TCRs target unmutated variant regions. In a largely white British group with more females than males, clonal diversity was possibly underestimated. After two AZD1222 doses, spike-specific TCR breadth and depth rose versus day 0.

Method: immunoSEQ multiplex PCR; TCRdb's copy keeps in-frame clones and lacks some. The data show approximately 200,000 clones, roughly 94% seen once. A note on this clone: The antigen is not known.

V trimming: 4 bases; J trimming: 4 bases; junction bases outside the gene matches: 8. CDR3 length: 15 amino acids. Germline V CDR1 and CDR2: SGHKS, YYEKEE (reference sequence). This sequence joins TRBV5-5 and TRBJ2-7, with 10 nucleotides matching TRBD1. Sequences were derived from peripheral blood, sampled 28 days after the second dose of the MenACWY control vaccine. This TCR was sampled from an adult who received the MenACWY meningococcal vaccine as a control. The CDR3 nucleotides are TGTGCCAGCAGCCTCGAAATGGGACAGGGGTACGAGCAGTACTTC. Protein sequence: CASSLEMGQGYEQYF.